These 16 T cell receptor beta chains were all obtained from the same sample, sequenced in a study of identical twins. Using its own MiXCR run on the 5' RACE reads, TCRdb lists one record per CDR3 protein. The sample consists of around 670,000 distinct CDR3 sequences, around 6% of them appearing once. The specimen sequenced was naive T cells sorted from blood. Receptor source: a man between 18 and 29 years old in good health.

The rearrangement joins TRBV3-1 to TRBJ2-1; no definite D call. This CDR3 contains 15 residues. Germline CDR1 LGHDT, CDR2 YNNKEL (reference sequence). V was trimmed by 4 bases and J by 4 bases, leaving 14 bases between them. The CDR3 DNA follows: TGTGCCAGCAGCCCTGGGAATACGCGATACAATGAGCAGTTCTTC. This encodes CASSPGNTRYNEQFF.

This clonotype was counted ten times or more. The V gene is TRBV10-3, the J gene TRBJ2-7; possible D gene TRBD1, 5 bases. Germline lookup yields CDR1 ENHRY and CDR2 SYGVKD. Trimming cost V 0 bases and J 2 bases, with 14 bases left between them. There are 16 residues in the CDR3. In DNA, the CDR3 is TGTGCCATCAGTGAGTCGGGCAGGGATGGTCCCTACGAGCAGTACTTC. It encodes CAISESGRDGPYEQYF.

This clonotype was seen more than once but under ten times. This chain uses TRBV18 with TRBJ2-1, with no clear D. The V end was cut by 3 bases, the J end by 2 bases, with 11 bases between. This CDR3 spans 15 amino acids. CDR1 is KGHSH, CDR2 LQKENI, per germline. CDR3 in DNA: TGTGCCAGCTCACCGCCGTCTAGAGCCTACAATGAGCAGTTCTTC. This encodes CASSPPSRAYNEQFF.

Many counts were recorded for this clonotype. The rearrangement links TRBV15 to TRBJ2-5; possibly TRBD1 for D (6 bases). The V end lost 3 bases, the J end lost 0 bases, and 8 bases lay between the germline ends. From germline, CDR1 is LNHNV and CDR2 YYDKDF (reference sequence). The CDR3 consists of 14 residues. CDR3 bases: TGTGCCACCAGCAGTACAGGGCACCAAGAGACCCAGTACTTC. Amino acid sequence: CATSSTGHQETQYF.

Details on this clonotype: A read error may explain this, as a much larger clone is one base away. The chain carries TRBV7-9 and TRBJ1-4; possible D gene TRBD1, 6 bases. This CDR3 contains 16 residues. The germline CDR1 and CDR2 sequences are SEHNR and FQNEAQ (reference sequence). Trimming removed 8 bases at V and 10 bases at J, with 26 bases between. The CDR3 sequence: CASAKVQGTVSGKLFF. Here the CDR3 DNA reads TGTGCCAGCGCCAAGGTCCAGGGGACTGTAAGTGGAAAACTGTTTTTT. Full variable domain (rest looked up from reference TRBV7-9 and TRBJ1-4): DTGVSQNPRHKITKRGQNVTFRCDPISEHNRLYWYRQTLGQGPEFLTYFQNEAQLEKSRLLSDRFSAERPKGSFSTLEIQRTEQGDSAMYLCASAKVQGTVSGKLFFGSGTQLSVL.

In its sample, this clonotype was seen many times. CDR3 amino acids: CASSLALLRTDTQYF. The CDR3 bases are TGCGCCAGCAGCTTGGCCCTCCTACGCACAGATACGCAGTATTTT. This chain uses TRBV5-1 with TRBJ2-3; D not certain. Trimming took 0 bases from V and 1 from J, leaving 9 bases between them. The CDR3 contains 15 residues. Looked up from germline, CDR1 is SGHRS and CDR2 is YFSETQ.

The chain links TRBV18 to TRBJ2-6, with D possibly matching TRBD2 (5 bases). The length of the CDR3 is 17 residues. Germline CDR1 KGHSH, CDR2 LQKENI. The ends were cut back, 3 bases at V and 2 bases at J, with 14 bases in the middle. CDR3 protein: CASSPEVASPGANVLTF. Written as DNA, the CDR3 is TGTGCCAGCTCACCGGAGGTGGCAAGCCCTGGGGCCAACGTCCTGACTTTC.

The chain combines TRBV10-3 with TRBJ1-2; 7 bases agree with TRBD1. Per the germline V gene, CDR1 is ENHRY and CDR2 is SYGVKD. V lost 1 base to trimming and J lost 0 bases; unmatched junction nucleotides: 5. The CDR3 has 16 residues. Here the CDR3 DNA reads TGTGCCATCAGTGAGTTTAAAGGGACAGCTAACTATGGCTACACCTTC. Translation: CAISEFKGTANYGYTF.

The rearrangement links TRBV4-3 to TRBJ1-6, with a possible D match to TRBD1 (5 bases). The CDR3 length is 17 residues. Trimming removed 1 base from V and 5 bases from J, with 15 bases in between. Germline loops: CDR1 LGHNA, CDR2 YSLEER. The CDR3 is CASSQAPGGSNNSPLHF. The CDR3 coding sequence is TGCGCCAGCAGCCAAGCACCGGGGGGATCCAATAATTCACCCCTCCACTTT.

This clonotype was seen only a few times. The chain links TRBV3-1 to TRBJ1-1; weak D call: TRBD1 (5 bases). Trimming pared 7 bases from V and 2 bases from J, leaving 17 bases between. Germline V gene data show CDR1 as LGHDT and CDR2 as YNNKEL (reference sequence). The CDR3 extends over 15 amino acids. The CDR3 DNA sequence: TGTGCCAGCACACACACCGGGACGCTTAACACTGAAGCTTTCTTT. Its translation is CASTHTGTLNTEAFF.

This clonotype was seen ten or more times. The chain recombines TRBV7-6 with TRBJ2-1, with 13 bases that match TRBD2. CDR1 and CDR2 (germline): SGHVS, FNYEAQ. CDR3 length: 16 amino acids. The trim removed 4 bases at V and 8 bases at J, leaving 8 bases unmatched. The CDR3 DNA reads as TGTGCCAGCAGCTCGCTCGGACTAGCGGGAGATGATGAGCAGTTCTTC. It translates to CASSSLGLAGDDEQFF.

This clonotype was counted many times. This chain joins TRBV15 and TRBJ2-3, with a possible D match to TRBD2 (7 bases). Trimming shortened V by 0 bases and J by 3 bases, and 16 bases separated the two germline ends. CDR1 and CDR2 (germline): LNHNV, YYDKDF (reference sequence). The CDR3 has 17 amino acids. The CDR3 nucleotides are TGTGCCACCAGCAGAGATAGAGGGGGGGGGTGGACAGATACGCAGTATTTT. It is translated as CATSRDRGGGWTDTQYF.

This clonotype was detected a few times. The rearrangement joins TRBV5-1 to TRBJ2-1; perhaps TRBD1 as D (6 bases). CDR1 is SGHRS, CDR2 YFSETQ, per germline. This CDR3 is 11 amino acids long. Trimming pared 4 bases from V and 15 bases from J, leaving 14 bases between. The CDR3 DNA follows: TGCGCCAGCAGCCCACAGGGTGAACGGTTCTTC. Its translation: CASSPQGERFF.

At least ten counts were recorded for this clonotype. The J gene is TRBJ2-7, the V gene TRBV6-1; D may match TRBD1 or TRBD2 (6 bases each). From germline, CDR1 is MNHNS and CDR2 SASEGT. The CDR3 totals 16 residues. V shed 6 bases and J shed 2 bases, with 20 bases lying between them. The CDR3 protein is CASRLRGEGGPYEQYF. CDR3 coding DNA: TGTGCCAGCAGACTGAGGGGTGAGGGGGGCCCCTACGAGCAGTACTTC.

This clonotype was seen only a few times. The V call is TRBV11-2, the J call TRBJ1-1; D is unclear. Germline V CDR1 and CDR2: SGHAT, FQNNGV. Trimming left V 5 bases short and J 4 bases short, with 5 bases between. The CDR3 is made up of 11 amino acids. The CDR3 region has the DNA TGTGCCAGCAGCCGACCCACTGAAGCTTTCTTT. Protein sequence: CASSRPTEAFF.

This clonotype was recorded at least ten times. This sequence joins TRBV5-1 and TRBJ2-1, with 12 bases lining up with TRBD2. J was trimmed by 3 bases and V by 1 base; bases with no gene match: 8. Germline V gives CDR1 SGHRS, CDR2 YFSETQ. The CDR3 covers 18 residues. The CDR3 reads CASSLYRLAGGDYNEQFF. The CDR3, as DNA: TGCGCCAGCAGCTTGTATCGGCTAGCGGGAGGGGACTACAATGAGCAGTTCTTC.